The 20 T cell receptor beta chains presented below share a single source sample, sequenced in a study of blood T cell repertoires in COVID-19. Repertoires were generated with immunoSEQ multiplex PCR, while TCRdb's copy carries only in-frame clones and drops some. The sample yields about 300,000 clones, approximately 86% seen once. Sequences were obtained from PBMCs or T cells enriched from blood (not recorded which). All receptors come from a woman aged 18-29 years who had recovered from COVID-19.

The chain carries TRBV2 and TRBJ1-2; unclear D gene. The CDR3 is 10 amino acids. Trimming pared 6 bases from V and 5 bases from J, leaving 4 bases between. In germline, CDR1 is SNHLY, CDR2 FYNNEI. The CDR3 here is CASSNYGYTF. The CDR3 coding sequence is TGTGCCAGCAGCAATTATGGCTACACCTTC.

V is TRBV5-4 and J is TRBJ2-1, with 8 bases matching TRBD2. Germline CDR1 reads SGHNT; CDR2 reads YYREEE (reference sequence). V lost 3 bases to trimming and J lost 6 bases; unmatched junction nucleotides: 8. The CDR3 is 15 residues long. CDR3 sequence reads: CASSSGLDKFNEQFF. The CDR3 DNA is TGTGCCAGCAGCTCGGGACTAGATAAGTTCAATGAGCAGTTCTTC. The complete variable domain, with remaining parts taken from reference TRBV5-4 and TRBJ2-1, reads ETGVTQSPTHLIKTRGQQVTLRCSSQSGHNTVSWYQQALGQGPQFIFQYYREEENGRGNFPPRFSGLQFPNYSSELNVNALELDDSALYLCASSSGLDKFNEQFFGPGTRLTVL.

This rearrangement joins TRBV2 to TRBJ1-6; 7 bases align to TRBD1. The germline gives CDR1 SNHLY, CDR2 FYNNEI. The V segment lost 4 bases and the J segment 5 bases; nucleotides outside the gene matches: 5. The CDR3 spans 15 residues. The CDR3: CASSGRQGNNSPLHF. The CDR3 DNA sequence: TGTGCCAGCAGTGGGCGACAGGGAAATAATTCACCCCTCCACTTT.

The CDR3 sequence is CASSPTGYMNTEAFF. The CDR3 DNA follows: TGTGCCAGCAGCCCGACAGGGTACATGAACACTGAAGCTTTCTTT. This sequence joins TRBV7-8 and TRBJ1-1, with 7 bases aligning to TRBD1. The CDR3 extends over 15 amino acids. The germline gives CDR1 SGHVS, CDR2 FQNEAQ. Losses at the gene ends were 5 bases for V and 0 bases for J; bases not matched to a gene: 6.

This clone was observed a few times. The chain couples TRBV6-8 to TRBJ2-7; D is unclear. Germline V gene lookup returns CDR1 MNHGY and CDR2 SAAAGT. This CDR3 region has 12 residues. V was trimmed by 10 bases and J by 0 bases, leaving 10 bases between them. CDR3 sequence (DNA): TGTGCCACCCGAGAAAGCTCCTACGAGCAGTACTTC. It codes for CATRESSYEQYF.

This chain links TRBV7-8 with TRBJ1-1; D unresolved. Germline V gene sequence: CDR1 SGHVS, CDR2 FQNEAQ. Trimming shortened V by 1 base and J by 2 bases, and 11 bases separated the two germline ends. This CDR3 has 15 amino acids. CDR3 amino acids: CASSLGLRYNTEAFF. CDR3 bases: TGTGCCAGCAGCTTAGGTCTCAGGTATAACACTGAAGCTTTCTTT.

The rearrangement links TRBV13 to TRBJ2-1; 11 bases fit TRBD2. Germline CDR1 is PRHDT and CDR2 is FYEKMQ (reference sequence). V lost 2 bases to trimming and J lost 7 bases; unmatched junction nucleotides: 7. The CDR3 is 16 amino acids. Written as DNA, the CDR3 is TGTGCCAGCAGCTTAAGAACTAGCGGGAGTTCAAATGAGCAGTTCTTC. It translates to CASSLRTSGSSNEQFF.

For this clone: The sample holds other DNA sequences that translate to the same CDR3. This rearrangement joins TRBV6-5 to TRBJ1-5, with a tentative D call TRBD1 (6 bases). V shed 8 bases and J shed 1 base, with 9 bases lying between them. The germline gives CDR1 MNHEY, CDR2 SVGAGI. The CDR3 contains 13 residues. The CDR3 DNA is TGTGCCAGCGGTAGGGGGAGCAATCAGCCCCAGCATTTT. This translates into CASGRGSNQPQHF.

The V call is TRBV27, the J call TRBJ2-3; a weak D match, TRBD1 (6 bases). The CDR3 is 15 amino acids. V dropped 6 bases and J dropped 4 bases, with 17 bases sitting between them. Germline-derived CDR1 and CDR2 are MNHEY and SMNVEV (reference sequence). DNA for the CDR3: TGTGCCAGCAGACAACAGGGTTCTACGGCAGATACGCAGTATTTT. The encoded protein is CASRQQGSTADTQYF.

The V call is TRBV2, the J call TRBJ2-7; D unresolved. Between the trimmed V and J ends, which lost 3 bases and 2 bases, there was a span of 8 bases. The CDR3 is 13 amino acids. Germline loops: CDR1 SNHLY, CDR2 FYNNEI. The CDR3 protein is CASSEASPYEQYF. The CDR3 region has the DNA TGTGCCAGCAGTGAGGCCTCACCCTACGAGCAGTACTTC.

This chain uses TRBV7-2 with TRBJ1-4, with D maybe TRBD1 (6 bases). V dropped 6 bases and J dropped 8 bases, with 16 bases sitting between them. The CDR3 runs 14 residues. Germline CDR1 and CDR2: SGHTA and FQGNSA. The DNA for the CDR3 is TGTGCCAGCAGGGAAGACAGGTGGGGGGAAAAACTGTTTTTT. Translation gives CASREDRWGEKLFF.

DNA of the CDR3: TGTGCCAGCAGCAAAGCGCTTCCAGTAGCGGGAAATCCCTACGAGCAGTACTTC. Its protein is CASSKALPVAGNPYEQYF. This chain uses TRBV21-1 with TRBJ2-7; the table's D call TRBD2 went unverified against the DNA. TRBV21-1 is annotated as a pseudogene. CDR3 size: 18 residues.

This sequence joins TRBV10-3 and TRBJ2-5, with D possibly matching TRBD2 (6 bases). Germline CDR1 ENHRY, CDR2 SYGVKD. CDR3 length equals 13 residues. The V end was cut by 6 bases, the J end by 3 bases, with 11 bases between. The CDR3, as DNA: TGTGCCATCAGACCGTGGGGGGAAGAGACCCAGTACTTC. It translates to CAIRPWGEETQYF.

This sequence joins TRBV7-9 and TRBJ2-2, with 7 bases aligning to TRBD1. V lost 7 bases to trimming and J lost 0 bases; unmatched junction nucleotides: 8. The CDR3 is 16 amino acids. From germline, CDR1 is SEHNR and CDR2 FQNEAQ (reference sequence). CDR3 residues: CASIQVGQANTGELFF. CDR3 in DNA: TGTGCCAGCATCCAGGTCGGACAGGCGAACACCGGGGAGCTGTTTTTT.

V is TRBV15 and J is TRBJ1-3; D is undetermined. The CDR3 has 15 amino acids. Trimming removed 3 bases at V and 4 bases at J, with 13 bases between. Germline lookup yields CDR1 LNHNV and CDR2 YYDKDF (reference sequence). This CDR3 is CATSRNPEGGNTIYF. CDR3 nucleotide sequence: TGTGCCACCAGCAGGAACCCGGAGGGAGGAAACACCATATATTTT.

V gene TRBV28 combines with J gene TRBJ2-7; 8 nucleotides agree with TRBD1. This CDR3 contains 16 residues. Trimming took 6 bases from V and 0 from J; bases not matched to a gene: 10. Germline CDR1 reads MDHEN; CDR2 reads SYDVKM. This chain's CDR3 is CASSWRDRGLSYEQYF. CDR3 DNA sequence: TGTGCCAGCAGCTGGAGAGACAGGGGCCTCTCCTACGAGCAGTACTTC.

This rearrangement joins TRBV27 to TRBJ2-1, with D maybe TRBD1 (7 bases). This CDR3 is built from 14 residues. V dropped 4 bases and J dropped 9 bases, with 16 bases sitting between them. CDR1 and CDR2 (germline): MNHEY, SMNVEV (reference sequence). DNA of the CDR3: TGTGCCAGCAGTTCTCCCAGGGGGGTCGGTGAGCAGTTCTTC. Translating gives CASSSPRGVGEQFF.

The V gene is TRBV27, the J gene TRBJ1-1; D gene ambiguous. The germline V and J ends were trimmed by 7 bases and 4 bases, with 13 bases remaining between them. The CDR3 is 13 residues long. CDR1 and CDR2 (germline): MNHEY, SMNVEV (reference sequence). CDR3 in DNA: TGTGCCAGCAACCCGAGGGAGGCCACTGAAGCTTTCTTT. It specifies CASNPREATEAFF.

The V and J genes are TRBV10-3 and TRBJ2-4, with 10 nucleotides matching TRBD2. The germline V gene encodes CDR1 ENHRY and CDR2 SYGVKD. The CDR3 is 15 amino acids. V was clipped by 2 bases and J by 3 bases; unmatched bases: 1. This CDR3 reads CAISETSGVKNIQYF. CDR3 in DNA: TGTGCCATCAGTGAGACTAGCGGGGTCAAAAACATTCAGTACTTC.

The chain links TRBV6-5 to TRBJ1-2; D might be TRBD1 (5 bases). The CDR3 length is 15 residues. The ends were cut back, 2 bases at V and 4 bases at J, with 14 bases in the middle. CDR1 MNHEY and CDR2 SVGAGI come from the germline V gene. The DNA for the CDR3 is TGTGCCAGCAGTTACCGCAATACGGGGGGCTATGGCTACACCTTC. Translation: CASSYRNTGGYGYTF.